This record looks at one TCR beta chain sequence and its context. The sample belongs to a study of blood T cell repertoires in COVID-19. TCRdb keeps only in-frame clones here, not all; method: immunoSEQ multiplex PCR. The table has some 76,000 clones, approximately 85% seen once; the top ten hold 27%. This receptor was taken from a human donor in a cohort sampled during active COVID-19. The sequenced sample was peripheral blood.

CDR3 region: CASSLEGGGETQYF. The CDR3 nucleotides are TGCGCCAGCAGCTTGGAAGGCGGGGGGGAGACCCAGTACTTC. This chain connects TRBV5-1 to TRBJ2-5; TRBD2 agrees at 8 bases. The CDR3 loop spans 14 amino acids. Germline CDR1 SGHRS, CDR2 YFSETQ. The V segment lost 0 bases and the J segment 5 bases; nucleotides outside the gene matches: 3.